This T cell receptor beta chain is from a study of STAT5B mutations in CD4+ large granular lymphocyte leukemia. Study details: Among healthy donors, a particular HLA allele went with more CDR3 'QG' motifs.

The authors' processing: The detection floor for productive clonotype frequency was 2.59 x 10-5. Here immunoSEQ multiplex PCR was the method, and the copy in TCRdb shows in-frame clones only, minus some. V and J calls and clone size follow that table, whereas D and trimming were derived from the DNA. The sample contains around 32,000 clones, under 85% of which appear only once. Trimming removed 4 bases from V and 0 bases from J, with 13 bases in between. CDR1 and CDR2 (germline): MDHEN, SYDVKM. This CDR3 spans 16 amino acids. Study-level results: Compared with healthy controls (2/35), patient top clones favored TRBV06 (8/27).

As regards this clone: Its antigen is unidentified.

The chain joins TRBV28 to TRBJ1-3, with D possibly being TRBD1 (5 bases). The specimen sequenced was CD4+ T cells from blood buffy coats. This clonotype was obtained from a human donor in good health. The CDR3 reads CASSSRGFSSGNTIYF. The CDR3 DNA reads as TGTGCCAGCAGTTCCCGGGGCTTTAGCTCTGGAAACACCATATATTTT. Together with reference TRBV28 and TRBJ1-3, the CDR3 gives the full variable domain: DVKVTQSSRYLVKRTGEKVFLECVQDMDHENMFWYRQDPGLGLRLIYFSYDVKMKEKGDIPEGYSVSREKKERFSLILESASTNQTSMYLCASSSRGFSSGNTIYFGEGSWLTVV.